Presented here are 17 T cell receptor beta chains from one specimen sequenced in a study of blood T cell repertoires in COVID-19. The assay was immunoSEQ multiplex PCR, and TCRdb's table has in-frame clones only and misses some. Here the sample spans roughly 60,000 clones, about 85% being singletons. The sample consisted of peripheral blood. These receptors were taken from a human donor with acute or convalescent COVID-19. The donor label of this sample is uncertain.

The V call is TRBV4-2, the J call TRBJ2-1; 7 bases fit TRBD2. With 0 bases clipped from V and 0 bases from J, the junction kept 8 bases outside the gene matches. The CDR3 sequence is 18 residues long. Germline CDR1 LGHNA, CDR2 YNFKEQ. The CDR3 DNA follows: TGTGCCAGCAGCCAAGATAGTCCTAGCGGATACTCCTACAATGAGCAGTTCTTC. This translates into CASSQDSPSGYSYNEQFF.

This sequence joins TRBV2 and TRBJ1-5, with D maybe TRBD1 (5 bases). Trimming took off 7 bases at V and 4 bases at J, with 20 bases between the two ends. CDR3 length: 16 amino acids. Germline-derived CDR1 and CDR2 are SNHLY and FYNNEI. DNA of the CDR3: TGTGCCAGCACCCCGACCAGGGCCTTGGGAAATCAGCCCCAGCATTTT. This encodes CASTPTRALGNQPQHF.

The chain is built from TRBV18 and TRBJ2-5, with D possibly TRBD2 on 5 matching bases. Germline V gene lookup returns CDR1 KGHSH and CDR2 LQKENI. This CDR3 has 12 residues. V was cut by 6 bases and J by 4 bases, with 9 bases left in between. The CDR3 DNA sequence: TGTGCCAGCTCGCTTGCGGGAGAGACCCAGTACTTC. It is translated as CASSLAGETQYF. Supplemented by reference TRBV18 and TRBJ2-5, the full variable domain reads NAGVMQNPRHLVRRRGQEARLRCSPMKGHSHVYWYRQLPEEGLKFMVYLQKENIIDESGMPKERFSAEFPKEGPSILRIQQVVRGDSAAYFCASSLAGETQYFGPGTRLLVL.

The J gene is TRBJ2-5, the V gene TRBV2; 7 bases align to TRBD1. The germline V gene encodes CDR1 SNHLY and CDR2 FYNNEI. J lost 1 base, V lost 11 bases, and 7 bases had no gene match. CDR3 length: 13 residues. The DNA for the CDR3 is TGTGCCGGTCTCAGGGACAGCCAAGAGACCCAGTACTTC. Encoded protein: CAGLRDSQETQYF.

The genes are TRBV3-1 (or the pseudogene TRBV3-2) and TRBJ1-6; TRBD1 matches 12 bases. The trim removed 4 bases at V and 5 bases at J, leaving 3 bases unmatched. CDR3 length equals 16 residues. Germline V gives CDR1 LGHDT, CDR2 YNNKEL (reference sequence). The CDR3 spells CASSPGQGAHNSPLHF. CDR3 nucleotides: TGTGCCAGCAGCCCGGGACAGGGGGCCCATAATTCACCCCTCCACTTT.

V is TRBV3-1 (or the pseudogene TRBV3-2) and J is TRBJ1-4; 7 bases align to TRBD1. V shed 4 bases and J 4 bases; nucleotides not matched to a gene: 9. Germline V gene data show CDR1 as LGHDT and CDR2 as YNNKEL (reference sequence). CDR3 size: 16 residues. CDR3 sequence: CASSLYEQGLNEKLFF. CDR3 bases: TGTGCCAGCAGCCTATACGAACAGGGGCTTAATGAAAAACTGTTTTTT.

This clone was seen just once. This sequence joins TRBV5-4 and TRBJ2-5; tentative D call: TRBD1 (5 bases). Germline V gene data show CDR1 as SGHNT and CDR2 as YYREEE (reference sequence). V lost 2 bases and J 3 bases, leaving 14 bases between the germline ends. The CDR3 is 15 amino acids. CDR3: CASSLTGGYKETQYF. CDR3 DNA: TGTGCCAGCAGCTTAACAGGCGGTTACAAAGAGACCCAGTACTTC.

The chain combines TRBV6-6 with TRBJ1-5, with a weak D call TRBD1 (6 bases). The CDR3 loop spans 15 amino acids. Germline lookup yields CDR1 MNHNY and CDR2 SVGAGI (reference sequence). Deletions cut 6 bases from V and 0 bases from J, with 12 bases between. CDR3 loop: CASSLGQFSNQPQHF. CDR3 DNA sequence: TGTGCCAGCAGCCTAGGACAGTTTAGCAATCAGCCCCAGCATTTT.

DNA for the CDR3: TGTGCCAGCAGTGTGGACAGGGGTGCATCTGGGGCCAACGTCCTGACTTTC. Amino acids: CASSVDRGASGANVLTF. This sequence joins TRBV2 and TRBJ2-6, with 9 bases identical to TRBD1. Germline V gene sequence: CDR1 SNHLY, CDR2 FYNNEI. Unmatched junction bases numbered 5, after V lost 4 bases and J lost 1 base. CDR3 size: 17 residues.

The chain couples TRBV5-4 to TRBJ2-1; 9 nucleotides align to TRBD1. V dropped 4 bases and J dropped 8; count of bases not matched to a gene: 13. CDR3 length: 16 amino acids. Per the germline V gene, CDR1 is SGHNT and CDR2 is YYREEE (reference sequence). The CDR3 DNA reads TGTGCCAGCAGCGCTACAGGGGGCGCGAGTATGGATGAGCAGTTCTTC. It codes for CASSATGGASMDEQFF.

The J gene is TRBJ2-3, the V gene TRBV4-2; 12 positions agree with TRBD2. J was trimmed by 4 bases and V by 4 bases; bases with no gene match: 12. The CDR3 consists of 18 residues. Germline V gene lookup returns CDR1 LGHNA and CDR2 YNFKEQ. Here the CDR3 DNA reads TGTGCCAGCAGCCTCCGCCTTCCTAGCGGGGGGGCCTCAGATACGCAGTATTTT. This sequence encodes CASSLRLPSGGASDTQYF.

The chain couples TRBV28 to TRBJ1-6; TRBD1 agrees at 10 bases. Germline loops: CDR1 MDHEN, CDR2 SYDVKM. The CDR3 runs to 16 residues. V lost 4 bases to trimming and J lost 5 bases; unmatched junction nucleotides: 5. The CDR3 spells CASSSGGTGDNSPLHF. The CDR3 region has the DNA TGTGCCAGCAGTTCTGGAGGGACAGGGGATAATTCACCCCTCCACTTT.

V is TRBV5-6 and J is TRBJ2-6; D is unclear. The CDR3 covers 15 residues. The V and J ends lost 4 bases and 0 bases respectively, with 8 bases between them. Per the germline V gene, CDR1 is SGHDT and CDR2 is YYEEEE. The CDR3 here is CASSPQYSGANVLTF. The CDR3 DNA follows: TGTGCCAGCAGCCCTCAGTACTCTGGGGCCAACGTCCTGACTTTC.

The chain couples TRBV5-5 to TRBJ1-4; TRBD1 is a possible D gene (6 bases). Per germline, CDR1 SGHKS and CDR2 YYEKEE (reference sequence). The V end was cut by 0 bases, the J end by 2 bases, with 11 bases between. The CDR3 extends over 16 amino acids. CDR3: CASSLVRQATNEKLFF. In DNA, the CDR3 is TGTGCCAGCAGCTTGGTCCGACAGGCGACTAATGAAAAACTGTTTTTT.

The V gene is TRBV5-1, the J gene TRBJ2-5; the match to TRBD2 covers 11 bases. Trimming cost V 0 bases and J 5 bases; bases outside gene matches: 6. Germline-derived CDR1 and CDR2 are SGHRS and YFSETQ. This CDR3 comprises 16 residues. The CDR3 nucleotides read TGCGCCAGCAGCTTGGGTAGCGGGGGGGCCGAGGAGACCCAGTACTTC. It specifies CASSLGSGGAEETQYF. The variable domain in full, with the rest retrieved from reference TRBV5-1 and TRBJ2-5, is KAGVTQTPRYLIKTRGQQVTLSCSPISGHRSVSWYQQTPGQGLQFLFEYFSETQRNKGNFPGRFSGRQFSNSRSEMNVSTLELGDSALYLCASSLGSGGAEETQYFGPGTRLLVL.

The chain recombines TRBV5-1 with TRBJ2-3; 9 bases are a match to TRBD2. CDR1 SGHRS and CDR2 YFSETQ come from the germline V gene. The trim removed 4 bases at V and 0 bases at J, leaving 3 bases unmatched. This CDR3 is built from 15 residues. CDR3 coding DNA: TGCGCCAGCAGCGGAGGACTAGCGAGCACAGATACGCAGTATTTT. Protein product: CASSGGLASTDTQYF.

The chain uses TRBV14 and TRBJ2-3, with D possibly TRBD2 on 6 matching bases. Trimming stripped 4 bases from V and 4 bases from J, with 6 bases between. CDR3 length: 12 residues. Germline V lookup: CDR1 SGHDN, CDR2 FVKESK. CDR3 region: CASSPGADTQYF. CDR3 nucleotide sequence: TGTGCCAGCAGCCCGGGGGCAGATACGCAGTATTTT.